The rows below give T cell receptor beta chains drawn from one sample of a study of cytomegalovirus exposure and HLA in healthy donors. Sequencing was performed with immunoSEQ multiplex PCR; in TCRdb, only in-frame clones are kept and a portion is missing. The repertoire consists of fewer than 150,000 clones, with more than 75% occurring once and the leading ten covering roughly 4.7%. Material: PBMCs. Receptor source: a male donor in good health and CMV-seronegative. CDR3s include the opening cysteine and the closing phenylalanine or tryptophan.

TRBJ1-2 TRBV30 CAWSTQGTGGYTF
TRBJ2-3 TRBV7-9 CASSSLERSADTQYF
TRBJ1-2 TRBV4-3 CASSQEEGRGGYTF
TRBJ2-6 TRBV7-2 CASSLAGGANVLTF
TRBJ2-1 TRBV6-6 CASSYTQPYNEQFF
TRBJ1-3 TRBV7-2 CASSLGTSHSGNTIYF
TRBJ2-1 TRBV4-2 CASSGQGDGGEQFF
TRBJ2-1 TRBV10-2 CASSLSGSTYNEQFF
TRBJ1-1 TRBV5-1 CASSLAEAEFEAFF
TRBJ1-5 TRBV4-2 CASSRTGDQPQHF
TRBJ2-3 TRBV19 CASSPGLTADTQYF
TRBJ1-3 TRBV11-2 CASFQTGPGNTIYF
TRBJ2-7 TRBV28 CASSSAPIPYEQYF
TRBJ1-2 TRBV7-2 CASSLTRDYGYTF
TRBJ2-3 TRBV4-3 CASSQGISGADTQYF
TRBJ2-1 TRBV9 CASSVASLGPRDRSYNEQFF
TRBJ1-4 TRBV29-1 CSVEVLMQGGNEKLFF
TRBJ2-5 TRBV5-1 CASSLGGQQETQYF
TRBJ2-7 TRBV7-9 CASSPRTGGFPHEQYF
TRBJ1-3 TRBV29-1 CSAEQGRNTIYF
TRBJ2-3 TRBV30 CAWSVQAGVGTDTQYF
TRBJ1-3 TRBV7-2 CASSSRGAGNTIYF
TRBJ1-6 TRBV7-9 CASSLAHEPLHF
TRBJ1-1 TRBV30 CAWSGDRVAFF
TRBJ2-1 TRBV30 CAWGLGAGAYNEQFF
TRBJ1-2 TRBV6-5 CASSYVAGYYGYTF
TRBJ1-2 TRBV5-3 CARSLDGVGRYTF
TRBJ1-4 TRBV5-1 CASSLGDRTTNEKLFF
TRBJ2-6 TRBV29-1 CSVETGSGANVLTF
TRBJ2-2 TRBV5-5 CASSLLSGELFF
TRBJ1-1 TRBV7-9 CASSLQGSNTEAFF
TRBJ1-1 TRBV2 CASSAGNTEAFF
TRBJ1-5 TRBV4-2 CASSQGSGQNNQPQHF
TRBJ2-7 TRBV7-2 CASSSVAGGSYEQYF
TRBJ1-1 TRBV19 CASSIGQGAGTEAFF
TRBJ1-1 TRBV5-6 CASSLSLAGGQGYTEAFF
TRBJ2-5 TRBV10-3 CAISGGGATDQETQYF
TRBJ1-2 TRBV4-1 CASSQESNEQGYTF
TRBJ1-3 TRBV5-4 CASSSGSGNTIYF
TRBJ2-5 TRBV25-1 CASGTDLSGGAGETQYF
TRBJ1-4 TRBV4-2 CASSQDNRGMGLFF
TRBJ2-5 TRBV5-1 CASSPAGSQETQYF
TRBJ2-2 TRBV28 CASRTYTGELFF
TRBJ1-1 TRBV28 CASSLYVEGDAEAFF
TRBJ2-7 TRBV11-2 CASSPGTLYEQYF
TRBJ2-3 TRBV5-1 CASSLSDFTDTQYF
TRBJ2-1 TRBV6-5 CATASTGFHEQFF
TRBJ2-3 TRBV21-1 CASIQQGRTPLTDTQYF
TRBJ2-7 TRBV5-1 CASSLRGQAYEQYF
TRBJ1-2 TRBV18 CASTQTPRQETYGYTF
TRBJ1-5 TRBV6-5 CASSKGQRNQPQHF
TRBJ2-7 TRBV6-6 CASGLGYEQYF
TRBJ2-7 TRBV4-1 CASSLRQGYEQYF
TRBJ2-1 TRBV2 CASSEQGYNEQFF
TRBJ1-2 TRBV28 CASTYLGTEGGGYTF
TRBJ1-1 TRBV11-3 CASSLDQGTEAFF
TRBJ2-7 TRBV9 CASSLRLQRGSYEQYF